This TCR beta chain was retrieved from a study of identical twins. TCRdb re-called the 5' RACE reads with MiXCR, one entry per CDR3 protein. In the table there are about 190,000 distinct CDR3 sequences, 15% to 20% of which are singletons. All donors were healthy Caucasians. CDR1 and CDR2 from the germline V gene are SGHVS and FQNEAQ. Trimming took off 3 bases at V and 10 bases at J, with 13 bases between the two ends. The CDR3 length is 13 residues. This same sample was also taken into another study, of T cells expressing NK-cell markers. That work contributes: Sorting was restricted to alpha-beta TCR T cells by an anti-gamma-delta TCR antibody in several experiments. For a handful of donors, the dominant NKG2C+ clonotypes made up roughly 1.0-7.5% of their CD8+ T cells. A few donors' CD3+CD56-NKG2C+ cells were dominated by the same clonotypes.

The sample comprised CD8+ T cells sorted from blood. This chain uses TRBV7-8 with TRBJ2-1; D is possibly TRBD1 (6 bases). This sequence was found in a woman under 30 in good health. The CDR3 sequence is CASSLTGTPEQFF. CDR3 nucleotide sequence: TGTGCCAGCAGCTTGACCGGGACACCAGAGCAGTTCTTC.